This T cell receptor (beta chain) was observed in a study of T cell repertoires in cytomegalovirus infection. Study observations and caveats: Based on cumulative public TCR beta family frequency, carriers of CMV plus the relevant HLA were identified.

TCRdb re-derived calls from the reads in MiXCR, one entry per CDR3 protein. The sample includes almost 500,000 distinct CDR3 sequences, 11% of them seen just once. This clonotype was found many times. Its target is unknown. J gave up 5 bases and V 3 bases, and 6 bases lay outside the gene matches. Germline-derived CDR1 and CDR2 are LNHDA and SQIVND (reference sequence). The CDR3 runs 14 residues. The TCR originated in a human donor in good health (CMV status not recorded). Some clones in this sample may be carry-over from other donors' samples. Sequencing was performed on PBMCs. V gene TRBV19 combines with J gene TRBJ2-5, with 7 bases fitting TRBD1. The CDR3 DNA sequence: TGTGCCAGTAGTATCAACAGGGGTAGGGAGACCCAGTACTTC. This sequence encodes CASSINRGRETQYF.